The 26 T cell receptor beta chains below all came from one sample that was sequenced in a study of T cells after yellow fever vaccination. TCRdb reanalysed the 5' RACE reads using MiXCR and keeps one entry per CDR3 protein. The sample has about 220,000 distinct CDR3 sequences; less than 3.5% are singletons. The material sequenced was CD4+ T cells sorted from PBMCs, taken 10 days after the yellow fever booster vaccination. These receptors came from a young man who received the YFV17D yellow fever vaccine.

This clonotype appeared a few times. The J gene is TRBJ2-1, the V gene TRBV5-1; TRBD2 might be the D (8 bases). V lost 1 base, J lost 3 bases, and 29 bases lay in between. Germline CDR1 reads SGHRS; CDR2 reads YFSETQ. The CDR3 is 21 residues long. CDR3 DNA: TGCGCCAGCAGCTTGCCCACAGGGGCAGAGCGGGGGCCTCTGAACTACAATGAGCAGTTCTTC. This sequence encodes CASSLPTGAERGPLNYNEQFF.

A word on this clonotype: Given a much more abundant clone one base away, this may be a read error. The V call is TRBV9, the J call TRBJ2-3; D gene ambiguous. This CDR3 contains 15 residues. Trimming cost V 3 bases and J 2 bases, with 13 bases left between them. Germline V gives CDR1 SGDLS, CDR2 YYNGEE. The DNA for the CDR3 is TGTGCCAGCAGCGCGACGAGCTGGGTCACAGATACGCAGTATTTT. It yields the protein CASSATSWVTDTQYF.

This clonotype was found a few times. The chain joins TRBV9 to TRBJ1-1; no definite D call. Germline V gene sequence: CDR1 SGDLS, CDR2 YYNGEE. The CDR3 extends over 15 amino acids. V gave up 4 bases and J gave up 0 bases, with 13 bases separating them. In nucleotides, the CDR3 is TGTGCCAGCAGCCGGAGACGGTCTTTGAACACTGAAGCTTTCTTT. This encodes CASSRRRSLNTEAFF. Together with reference TRBV9 and TRBJ1-1, the CDR3 gives the full variable domain: DSGVTQTPKHLITATGQRVTLRCSPRSGDLSVYWYQQSLDQGLQFLIQYYNGEERAKGNILERFSAQQFPDLHSELNLSSLELGDSALYFCASSRRRSLNTEAFFGQGTRLTVV.

This clonotype was counted at least ten times. V gene TRBV12-3 or TRBV12-4 combines with J gene TRBJ2-5; 7 bases fit TRBD1. The J segment lost 5 bases and the V segment lost 5 bases, leaving 14 bases of the junction unmatched. The CDR3 contains 16 residues. CDR3 amino acids: CASSEPTATGDETQYF. Written as DNA, the CDR3 is TGTGCCAGCAGTGAACCAACCGCCACAGGGGATGAGACCCAGTACTTC.

This clonotype was detected many times. The V call is TRBV28, the J call TRBJ1-1; 7 bases are a match to TRBD1. This CDR3 is 14 amino acids long. From germline, CDR1 is MDHEN and CDR2 SYDVKM. The V segment lost 3 bases and the J segment 2 bases; nucleotides outside the gene matches: 3. The CDR3, as DNA: TGTGCCAGCAGTTTGACAGGGTCCAACACTGAAGCTTTCTTT. It translates to CASSLTGSNTEAFF.

J is TRBJ2-1 and V is TRBV20-1; the D gene could be TRBD1 or TRBD2 (5 bases each). Germline V gene lookup returns CDR1 DFQATT and CDR2 SNEGSKA (reference sequence). Trimming pared 3 bases from V and 5 bases from J, leaving 20 bases between. CDR3 size: 16 residues. Here the CDR3 DNA reads TGCAGTGCTAGGCCCCGACCGGGACGCAGAGACAATGAGCAGTTCTTC. This translates into CSARPRPGRRDNEQFF.

This clonotype turned up a few times. CDR3 protein: CASSQDKGTGPWEQYV. In DNA form, the CDR3 reads TGCGCCAGCAGCCAAGATAAAGGGACAGGGCCTTGGGAGCAGTACGTC. The genes are TRBV4-3 and TRBJ2-7; 9 bases agree with TRBD1. V lost 0 bases and J lost 7; bases outside the gene matches: 10. Germline-derived CDR1 and CDR2 are LGHNA and YSLEER. This CDR3 contains 16 residues.

This clonotype occurred many times. The chain carries TRBV12-3 or TRBV12-4 and TRBJ2-1; TRBD2 matches 9 bases. There are 15 residues in the CDR3. J was trimmed by 6 bases and V by 6 bases; bases with no gene match: 9. CDR3 protein: CASSRGLALRNEQFF. For the CDR3, the DNA is TGTGCCAGCAGCCGGGGACTAGCTCTACGCAATGAGCAGTTCTTC.

This clonotype was counted ten times or more. The V and J genes are TRBV5-1 and TRBJ2-1, with 8 bases aligning to TRBD2. V dropped 4 bases and J dropped 7; count of bases not matched to a gene: 10. Germline values: CDR1 SGHRS, CDR2 YFSETQ. This CDR3 is built from 15 residues. The CDR3 loop is CASSIGGAEGNEQFF. Written as DNA, the CDR3 is TGCGCCAGCAGCATCGGGGGGGCGGAAGGAAATGAGCAGTTCTTC.

The chain is built from TRBV12-3 or TRBV12-4 and TRBJ1-5; D is undetermined. With 8 bases removed from V and 0 bases from J, the gap between germline ends came to 14 bases. This CDR3 contains 15 residues. CDR3 coding DNA: TGTGCCAGCGGGCCACGAGGATATAGCAATCAGCCCCAGCATTTT. Residues: CASGPRGYSNQPQHF.

The chain has TRBV5-1 and TRBJ2-3; 7 bases are a match to TRBD2. The CDR3 is made up of 17 amino acids. Germline values: CDR1 SGHRS, CDR2 YFSETQ. V trimming: 0 bases; J trimming: 0 bases; junction bases outside the gene matches: 7. For the CDR3, the DNA is TGCGCCAGCAGCTTGGCCGGGGGGATTCCTAGCACAGATACGCAGTATTTT. This sequence encodes CASSLAGGIPSTDTQYF.

This clonotype was observed at least ten times. The rearrangement uses TRBV5-1 and TRBJ2-7; no firm D call. The germline V gene has CDR1 SGHRS and CDR2 YFSETQ. V was trimmed by 0 bases and J by 3 bases, leaving 4 bases between them. The CDR3 covers 12 residues. The CDR3 DNA reads TGCGCCAGCAGCTTGGACCTCTACGAGCAGTACTTC. Translation: CASSLDLYEQYF.

In this sample, this clonotype turned up many times. V is TRBV11-3 and J is TRBJ2-1, with 9 bases matching TRBD1. Trimming at V came to 4 bases and at J to 2 bases, leaving 3 bases not matched to a gene. The germline gives CDR1 SGHNT, CDR2 YENEEA. The CDR3 spans 15 residues. The DNA of the CDR3 is TGTGCCAGCAGCTCGGGACAGGGTACCTACAATGAGCAGTTCTTC. It specifies CASSSGQGTYNEQFF.

This clonotype was seen only a few times. This chain's CDR3 is CASSLERGRTDTQYF. The DNA for the CDR3 is TGTGCCAGCAGCTTAGAGCGGGGACGCACAGATACGCAGTATTTT. The genes are TRBV11-2 and TRBJ2-3, with D maybe TRBD2 (6 bases). Germline V gene sequence: CDR1 SGHAT, CDR2 FQNNGV. This CDR3 spans 15 amino acids. Trimming removed 0 bases at V and 1 base at J, with 8 bases between.

This rearrangement joins TRBV3-1 to TRBJ2-2; D tentatively reads TRBD1 or TRBD2 (6 bases each). Germline V lookup: CDR1 LGHDT, CDR2 YNNKEL (reference sequence). Trimming took off 0 bases at V and 11 bases at J, with 10 bases between the two ends. The CDR3 covers 13 residues. CDR3 residues: CASSQDKGGELFF. In DNA form, the CDR3 reads TGTGCCAGCAGCCAAGATAAGGGGGGAGAGCTGTTTTTT. Together with reference TRBV3-1 and TRBJ2-2, the CDR3 gives the full variable domain: DTAVSQTPKYLVTQMGNDKSIKCEQNLGHDTMYWYKQDSKKFLKIMFSYNNKELIINETVPNRFSPKSPDKAHLNLHINSLELGDSAVYFCASSQDKGGELFFGEGSRLTVL.

The sample holds many counts of this clonotype. The genes are TRBV24-1 and TRBJ2-7, with 7 positions matching TRBD1. The germline V gene encodes CDR1 KGHDR and CDR2 SFDVKD. Trimming removed 8 bases from V and 0 bases from J; junction bases left unmatched: 6. This CDR3 comprises 14 residues. The CDR3 DNA sequence: TGTGCCACCACCGGGACAGAAACCTCCTACGAGCAGTACTTC. Protein sequence: CATTGTETSYEQYF.

This clonotype was seen at least ten times. The chain couples TRBV7-9 to TRBJ2-5; 10 bases agree with TRBD2. Germline lookup yields CDR1 SEHNR and CDR2 FQNEAQ (reference sequence). The CDR3 has 13 residues. V lost 8 bases and J lost 5; bases outside the gene matches: 5. CDR3 protein: CASRTSGGETQYF. CDR3 bases: TGTGCCAGCCGGACTAGCGGTGGTGAGACCCAGTACTTC. Based on the CDR3 plus reference TRBV7-9 and TRBJ2-5, the full variable domain is DTGVSQNPRHKITKRGQNVTFRCDPISEHNRLYWYRQTLGQGPEFLTYFQNEAQLEKSRLLSDRFSAERPKGSFSTLEIQRTEQGDSAMYLCASRTSGGETQYFGPGTRLLVL.

The chain combines TRBV6-5 with TRBJ1-3; D not resolved. Germline CDR1 is MNHEY and CDR2 is SVGAGI. This CDR3 comprises 16 residues. The germline V and J ends were trimmed by 0 bases and 1 base, with 10 bases remaining between them. In nucleotides, the CDR3 is TGTGCCAGCAGTTACTCGGCCGGGCAGTCTGGAAACACCATATATTTT. This gives the protein CASSYSAGQSGNTIYF.

This clonotype was counted between two and nine times. The chain employs TRBV5-6 and TRBJ1-5; 8 bases agree with TRBD1. The CDR3 sequence is 14 residues long. The V gene end was trimmed by 4 bases and the J gene end by 7 bases; junction bases not matched to a gene: 7. Looked up from germline, CDR1 is SGHDT and CDR2 is YYEEEE. The CDR3 DNA sequence: TGTGCCAGCAGCCGAGACAGGGGAAGCCAGCCCCAGCATTTT. It encodes CASSRDRGSQPQHF.

This clonotype was detected ten times or more. The CDR3 DNA sequence: TGTGCCAGCACCGGAGATCAGTACAATGAGCAGTTCTTC. This gives the protein CASTGDQYNEQFF. This chain connects TRBV12-3 or TRBV12-4 to TRBJ2-1; D not resolved. V lost 7 bases and J 4 bases, leaving 11 bases between the germline ends. The CDR3 sequence is 13 residues long.

This clonotype has ten or more counts. This sequence joins TRBV29-1 and TRBJ2-1, with TRBD2 as a possible D gene (7 bases). V lost 2 bases to trimming and J lost 9 bases, with 11 bases between them. Looked up from germline, CDR1 is SQVTM and CDR2 is ANQGSEA. The CDR3 consists of 12 residues. The CDR3 is CSVELAGAEQFF. The CDR3 coding sequence is TGCAGCGTTGAACTCGCGGGGGCTGAGCAGTTCTTC.

This clonotype was seen a handful of times. V and J are TRBV10-3 and TRBJ2-7; 10 positions match TRBD1. After removal of 10 bases from V and 4 bases from J, the junction contained 4 bases not matched to a gene. The CDR3 runs to 12 residues. Per germline, CDR1 ENHRY and CDR2 SYGVKD. This CDR3 reads CATGTGDYEQYV. DNA for the CDR3: TGTGCCACGGGGACAGGGGATTACGAGCAGTACGTC.

This clonotype was counted many times. This sequence joins TRBV6-1 and TRBJ2-1; D not resolved. Germline CDR1 reads MNHNS; CDR2 reads SASEGT. The germline V and J ends were trimmed by 4 bases and 8 bases, with 9 bases remaining between them. This CDR3 contains 12 residues. This CDR3 is CASSAVWDEQFF. For the CDR3, the DNA is TGTGCCAGCAGTGCAGTTTGGGATGAGCAGTTCTTC.

This clonotype came up many times. The chain carries TRBV20-1 and TRBJ2-3; no clear D gene. From germline, CDR1 is DFQATT and CDR2 SNEGSKA (reference sequence). The length of the CDR3 is 11 residues. Trimming shortened V by 3 bases and J by 6 bases, and 7 bases separated the two germline ends. CDR3 loop: CSASRADTQYF. The CDR3 region has the DNA TGCAGTGCTAGTCGGGCGGATACGCAGTATTTT.

The CDR3 protein is CASSLDSSGATDTQYF. For the CDR3, the DNA is TGTGCCAGCAGTTTAGATTCTAGCGGGGCAACGGATACGCAGTATTTT. This chain joins TRBV12-3 or TRBV12-4 and TRBJ2-3; 9 bases are a match to TRBD2. Losses at the gene ends were 1 base for V and 6 bases for J; bases not matched to a gene: 8. The CDR3 has 16 residues.

This clonotype showed up many times. The rearrangement joins TRBV5-4 to TRBJ1-1; tentative D call: TRBD1 (5 bases). The V end was cut by 2 bases, the J end by 3 bases, with 14 bases between. Germline V gene sequence: CDR1 SGHNT, CDR2 YYREEE (reference sequence). CDR3 length: 15 residues. CDR3 residues: CASSFKSGGDTEAFF. Here the CDR3 DNA reads TGTGCCAGCAGCTTCAAATCGGGGGGGGACACTGAAGCTTTCTTT.